Sequencing of this TCR beta chain was carried out in a study of shared clonotypes between healthy human individuals. The naive CD8 subset, CD45RO-negative cells positively selected for CCR7, excluded terminally differentiated effector memory CD45RA+ cells. TCRdb's copy holds only in-frame clones and misses some; the assay was immunoSEQ multiplex PCR. This table has around 1.9 million clones, 93% appearing once. Trimming pared 1 base from V and 6 bases from J, leaving 28 bases between. Germline values: CDR1 MDHEN, CDR2 SYDVKM. The CDR3 totals 19 residues. The chain combines TRBV28 with TRBJ2-7; D is perhaps TRBD2 (7 bases). The TCR sequence derives from a man between 18 and 29 years old in good health. Some clones in this sample may be carry-over from other donors' samples. Specimen: naive CD8+ T cells from PBMCs. In nucleotides, the CDR3 is TGTGCCAGCAGTTTATCATTAACTGGGGGGGCGCTTTTTTTCGCCGAGCAGTACTTC. Residues: CASSLSLTGGALFFAEQYF.